This T cell receptor beta chain was observed in a study of T-cell memory formation after mild COVID-19. This CDR3 is built from 16 residues. With 6 bases clipped from V and 0 bases from J, the junction kept 13 bases outside the gene matches. CDR1 is DFQATT and CDR2 is SNEGSKA in the germline V gene (reference sequence). 5'RACE with constant-segment primers built TCRalpha and TCRbeta cDNA libraries with UMIs. Via MiXCR, TCRdb re-called the 5' RACE reads, giving one row per CDR3 protein. Among around 510,000 distinct CDR3 sequences listed, about a fifth were seen once. Only a few counts were recorded for this clonotype. Its antigen is not known. Study conclusions and caveats: Clones shrinking from day 15 to 85 showed even CD4/CD8 mixes; later expanders tilted CD4+. Cross-reactive memory appears to have joined, as suggested by some responding clones showing up in pre-infection memory.

Specimen: PBMCs or a T cell subset sorted from them (not recorded which). This receptor was taken from an adult woman who had mild COVID-19 (a few samples of this study predate the infection). Cell type and time point are not known. This chain links TRBV20-1 with TRBJ1-1; TRBD1 aligns across 7 bases. CDR3 amino acids: CSATTGNRGMNTEAFF. CDR3 DNA: TGCAGTGCCACGACAGGGAATAGGGGAATGAACACTGAAGCTTTCTTT.